The 22 T cell receptor beta chains below come from one sample, sequenced in a study of T cells after yellow fever vaccination (dated by TCRdb to between 2018 and 2020). To prepare the library, 5' RACE was applied. TCRdb names Illumina HiSeq 2500 as the instrument used. Using fastp trimming at Q25 and MiXCR clonotype assembly, TCRdb reanalyzed the public sequencing data and kept in-frame beta chains. Each entry merges the rows of one CDR3 protein and shows their most common DNA and genes. In this sample the table shows nearly 550,000 distinct CDR3 sequences, about a fifth of which occur a single time. 13% to 15% of the sample goes to the ten largest clones. The treatment or condition label of this sample denotes: live attenuated yellow fever vaccine strain. The sequenced sample was PBMCs, obtained 15 days after the yellow fever booster vaccination. The origin of the receptors is a man aged 25-45 years who received the YFV17D yellow fever vaccine.

This clonotype was observed a few times. The chain carries TRBV11-1 and TRBJ2-1; 9 bases are a match to TRBD1. CDR1 and CDR2 (germline): SGHAT, FQDESV (reference sequence). The CDR3 is 15 residues long. The ends lost 4 bases at V and 9 bases at J; junction bases unmatched: 10. The CDR3 sequence is CASSSKTGGFGEQFF. The CDR3 DNA reads as TGTGCCAGCAGCTCGAAGACAGGGGGTTTTGGTGAGCAGTTCTTC.

This clonotype showed up just a few times. This chain links TRBV7-2 with TRBJ2-1; weak D call: TRBD1 (5 bases). The germline gives CDR1 SGHTA, CDR2 FQGNSA. CDR3 size: 15 residues. Trimming removed 4 bases at V and 1 base at J, with 11 bases between. The CDR3 DNA sequence: TGTGCCAGCAGCTGGGCAGGGCAATCCTACAATGAGCAGTTCTTC. Protein: CASSWAGQSYNEQFF.

This rearrangement joins TRBV7-9 to TRBJ2-7; possibly TRBD1 or TRBD2 for D (7 bases each). V was clipped by 3 bases and J by 0 bases, with 12 bases between them. There are 15 residues in the CDR3. Looked up from germline, CDR1 is SEHNR and CDR2 is FQNEAQ (reference sequence). CDR3 in amino acids: CASSFQGGTSYEQYF. In DNA form, the CDR3 reads TGTGCCAGCAGCTTCCAGGGGGGGACCTCCTACGAGCAGTACTTC. Drawing the rest from reference TRBV7-9 and TRBJ2-7, the complete variable domain is DTGVSQNPRHKITKRGQNVTFRCDPISEHNRLYWYRQTLGQGPEFLTYFQNEAQLEKSRLLSDRFSAERPKGSFSTLEIQRTEQGDSAMYLCASSFQGGTSYEQYFGPGTRLTVT.

This clonotype occurred a few times. The chain recombines TRBV5-1 with TRBJ2-7, with D perhaps matching TRBD1 (6 bases). The CDR3 loop spans 15 amino acids. V lost 3 bases, J lost 2 bases, and 15 bases lay in between. CDR1 is SGHRS, CDR2 YFSETQ, per germline. The CDR3 loop is CASSSNPGETYEQYF. In nucleotides, the CDR3 is TGCGCCAGCAGCTCAAATCCAGGGGAAACCTACGAGCAGTACTTC. Combining the CDR3 with reference TRBV5-1 and TRBJ2-7 gives the whole variable domain KAGVTQTPRYLIKTRGQQVTLSCSPISGHRSVSWYQQTPGQGLQFLFEYFSETQRNKGNFPGRFSGRQFSNSRSEMNVSTLELGDSALYLCASSSNPGETYEQYFGPGTRLTVT.

The chain links TRBV6-5 to TRBJ2-1; D might be TRBD2 (5 bases). The CDR3 runs to 11 residues. V gave up 10 bases and J gave up 12 bases, with 16 bases separating them. The germline V gene has CDR1 MNHEY and CDR2 SVGAGI. DNA for the CDR3: TGTGCCACCTTATCGGGGTATGGGCAGTTCTTC. Translation gives CATLSGYGQFF.

The chain joins TRBV20-1 to TRBJ2-1; D gene unclear. Germline-derived CDR1 and CDR2 are DFQATT and SNEGSKA (reference sequence). Trimming removed 6 bases from V and 4 bases from J, with 16 bases in between. This CDR3 spans 14 amino acids. The CDR3 nucleotides read TGCAGTGCCATCCTCCCCCTAGGATACAATGAGCAGTTCTTC. Translated, it gives CSAILPLGYNEQFF.

This chain uses TRBV7-2 with TRBJ2-1, with D perhaps TRBD2 (5 bases). Between the trimmed V and J ends, which lost 11 bases and 10 bases, there was a span of 15 bases. Germline CDR1 and CDR2: SGHTA and FQGNSA. The CDR3 runs to 11 residues. CDR3 region: CACREGREQFF. CDR3 DNA: TGTGCCTGCCGTGAGGGCCGCGAGCAGTTCTTC.

In DNA form, the CDR3 reads TGTGCTAGTGGTTTAGGTGACACCTACGAGCAGTACTTC. Its protein is CASGLGDTYEQYF. The chain carries TRBV12-5 and TRBJ2-7; D is undetermined. V lost 3 bases to trimming and J lost 2 bases, with 8 bases between them. The CDR3 consists of 13 residues. Germline CDR1 and CDR2: LGHNT and FRNRAP.

This clonotype was detected only a few times. This rearrangement joins TRBV10-3 to TRBJ2-3; 11 nucleotides match TRBD2. The trim removed 4 bases at V and 2 bases at J, leaving 8 bases unmatched. This CDR3 spans 17 amino acids. Germline-derived CDR1 and CDR2 are ENHRY and SYGVKD. CDR3: CAISGPGLAVNTDTQYF. DNA of the CDR3: TGTGCCATCAGTGGACCGGGACTAGCGGTAAACACAGATACGCAGTATTTT.

The rearrangement links TRBV7-2 to TRBJ2-1; 11 bases fit TRBD2. Germline CDR1 reads SGHTA; CDR2 reads FQGNSA. The length of the CDR3 is 16 residues. With V trimmed by 5 bases and J by 0 bases, 3 bases remained unmatched. Here the CDR3 DNA reads TGTGCCAGCAGCACCACTAGCGGGAGCTCCTACAATGAGCAGTTCTTC. This sequence encodes CASSTTSGSSYNEQFF.

There are a few counts of this clonotype. This chain links TRBV12-3 or TRBV12-4 with TRBJ2-7; no clear D. This CDR3 is built from 12 residues. Trimming removed 5 bases at V and 3 bases at J, with 8 bases between. As DNA, the CDR3 is TGTGCCAGCAGTAATTCGATCTACGAGCAGTACTTC. It translates to CASSNSIYEQYF.

J is TRBJ2-3 and V is TRBV20-1, with a tentative D call TRBD1 (5 bases). Germline loops: CDR1 DFQATT, CDR2 SNEGSKA (reference sequence). The CDR3 consists of 12 residues. V dropped 3 bases and J dropped 10 bases, with 14 bases sitting between them. The CDR3 protein is CSARLGQVAQYF. The CDR3, as DNA: TGCAGTGCTAGGTTGGGGCAGGTAGCGCAGTATTTT.

Only a few counts were recorded for this clonotype. This chain joins TRBV24-1 and TRBJ2-2; D uncertain. The germline gives CDR1 KGHDR, CDR2 SFDVKD. The V and J ends lost 6 bases and 0 bases respectively, with 7 bases between them. The CDR3 extends over 14 amino acids. The CDR3 DNA sequence: TGTGCCACCAGTCCCGCTGCGAACACCGGGGAGCTGTTTTTT. Protein: CATSPAANTGELFF.

The V and J genes are TRBV20-1 and TRBJ2-1, with D maybe TRBD2 (5 bases). Germline V gene data show CDR1 as DFQATT and CDR2 as SNEGSKA (reference sequence). This CDR3 region has 15 residues. The V end lost 3 bases, the J end lost 0 bases, and 12 bases lay between the germline ends. In nucleotides, the CDR3 is TGCAGTGCTAGGCAGGTAGGGAGCTCCTACAATGAGCAGTTCTTC. It yields the protein CSARQVGSSYNEQFF.

The chain joins TRBV20-1 to TRBJ1-1; possible D gene TRBD1, 5 bases. Germline V gene data show CDR1 as DFQATT and CDR2 as SNEGSKA (reference sequence). V was clipped by 3 bases and J by 4 bases, with 9 bases between them. The CDR3 length is 12 residues. The CDR3 sequence is CSARAGGTEAFF. The CDR3, as DNA: TGCAGTGCTAGGGCGGGGGGCACTGAAGCTTTCTTT.

Here the CDR3 DNA reads TGTGCCAGCGGGGGGACTAGCGGGAGATTTGGGCAGTACTTC. It specifies CASGGTSGRFGQYF. J is TRBJ2-7 and V is TRBV6-1, with 14 bases fitting TRBD2. Germline assignment: CDR1 MNHNS and CDR2 SASEGT. The CDR3 consists of 14 residues. V dropped 8 bases and J dropped 9; count of bases not matched to a gene: 9.

This clonotype showed up just a few times. J is TRBJ2-2 and V is TRBV12-3 or TRBV12-4; D might be TRBD1 (5 bases). V lost 6 bases and J lost 3, with 11 bases in between. The CDR3 contains 14 residues. The CDR3 DNA follows: TGTGCCAGCAGCCAGGGCCCCCACACCGGGGAGCTGTTTTTT. It is translated as CASSQGPHTGELFF.

Only a few counts were recorded for this clonotype. V gene TRBV10-1 combines with J gene TRBJ2-1; TRBD2 agrees at 13 bases. The trim removed 4 bases at V and 5 bases at J, leaving 2 bases unmatched. In germline, CDR1 is WNHNN, CDR2 SYGVQD (reference sequence). This CDR3 is 15 amino acids long. CDR3 nucleotides: TGCGCCAGCAGTGCACTAGCGGGAGGGGACAATGAGCAGTTCTTC. It translates to CASSALAGGDNEQFF.

V is TRBV18 and J is TRBJ1-1, with 7 bases matching TRBD1. V was clipped by 4 bases and J by 4 bases; unmatched bases: 9. The CDR3 has 15 amino acids. Germline loops: CDR1 KGHSH, CDR2 LQKENI. CDR3: CASSRGTGDSTEAFF. CDR3 in DNA: TGTGCCAGCTCACGGGGAACAGGGGACAGCACTGAAGCTTTCTTT.

A few counts support this clonotype. The chain combines TRBV28 with TRBJ2-4; D gene uncertain. Germline CDR1 and CDR2: MDHEN and SYDVKM. This CDR3 spans 13 amino acids. V was shortened by 5 bases and J by 3 bases, with 8 bases between the two germline ends. CDR3 sequence: CASSAPVKNIQYF. DNA for the CDR3: TGTGCCAGCAGTGCTCCAGTCAAAAACATTCAGTACTTC.

This clonotype occurred a few times. The chain joins TRBV20-1 to TRBJ2-1; D remains unclear. V was trimmed by 6 bases and J by 9 bases, leaving 15 bases between them. The germline V gene encodes CDR1 DFQATT and CDR2 SNEGSKA (reference sequence). CDR3 length: 12 amino acids. In DNA form, the CDR3 reads TGCAGTGCCGCCCCCCGGTGGGTTGAGCAGTTCTTC. It specifies CSAAPRWVEQFF.

This clonotype was seen a handful of times. The chain is built from TRBV11-2 and TRBJ2-5; D not certain. CDR3 length: 15 amino acids. Germline CDR1 is SGHAT and CDR2 is FQNNGV. V was cut by 3 bases and J by 2 bases, with 13 bases left in between. CDR3 sequence (DNA): TGTGCCAGCAGCTTGGGTTCAGTTTTGCAAGAGACCCAGTACTTC. Translated: CASSLGSVLQETQYF.